Each of the 11 T cell receptor beta chains below was sequenced from the same sample in a study of read filtering for tumor transcriptome and immune sequencing. Molecular barcoded adaptors covering alpha/delta and beta/gamma chains were used on 400 ng RNA. Each CDR3 protein is one row after TCRdb ran MiXCR on the reads. This sample yields more than 30,000 distinct CDR3 sequences, of which about an eighth are seen a single time; about 38% belongs to the top ten. Input material: a population of CD138-negative cells sorted from bone marrow. The receptors originated from a donor over 35 with multiple myeloma.

Notes on this clonotype: A much larger clone differs by one base, so this may be a read error. This chain links TRBV28 with TRBJ2-5; D gene ambiguous. Germline V gene lookup returns CDR1 MDHEN and CDR2 SYDVKM. This CDR3 comprises 13 residues. CDR3 bases: TGTGCCAGCAGTTTATCTGCAATTAAGACCCAGTGCTTC. Protein sequence: CASSLSAIKTQCF.

The rearrangement uses TRBV5-1 and TRBJ2-2; 12 nucleotides line up with TRBD1. The CDR3 extends over 16 amino acids. CDR1 and CDR2 from the germline V gene are SGHRS and YFSETQ. The V and J ends lost 4 bases and 6 bases, in that order; junction bases with no gene match: 7. The CDR3 loop is CASSLRGTGGSGELFF. The CDR3 nucleotides are TGCGCCAGCAGCCTCCGGGGGACAGGGGGCTCCGGGGAGCTGTTTTTT.

This clonotype was recorded at least ten times. The chain combines TRBV29-1 with TRBJ2-2, with a tentative D call TRBD1 (6 bases). Germline V CDR1 and CDR2: SQVTM, ANQGSEA. This CDR3 region has 16 residues. V lost 5 bases and J lost 1, with 17 bases in between. DNA for the CDR3: TGCAGCGTTCAAACTGGGGGCGGAGTGAACACCGGGGAGCTGTTTTTT. Its protein product is CSVQTGGGVNTGELFF.

This clonotype was counted many times. The chain joins TRBV5-1 to TRBJ2-5; 12 positions agree with TRBD2. The J segment lost 5 bases and the V segment lost 4 bases, leaving 6 bases of the junction unmatched. There are 15 residues in the CDR3. Germline-derived CDR1 and CDR2 are SGHRS and YFSETQ. The CDR3 nucleotides are TGCGCCAGCAGCACGACTAGCGGGAGTGGGGAGACCCAGTACTTC. Residues: CASSTTSGSGETQYF.

This clonotype showed up many times. The rearrangement uses TRBV20-1 and TRBJ1-1; TRBD1 aligns across 9 bases. Unmatched junction bases numbered 4, after V lost 2 bases and J lost 0 bases. CDR3 length: 15 amino acids. CDR1 DFQATT and CDR2 SNEGSKA come from the germline V gene (reference sequence). The CDR3 reads CSARTQGAMNTEAFF. DNA for the CDR3: TGCAGTGCTAGAACACAGGGGGCCATGAACACTGAAGCTTTCTTT.

The table lists this clonotype with many counts. This chain uses TRBV30 with TRBJ1-2; TRBD1 aligns across 7 bases. The CDR3 consists of 13 residues. Germline CDR1 is GTSNPN and CDR2 is SVGIG (reference sequence). With V trimmed by 4 bases and J by 5 bases, 7 bases remained unmatched. The CDR3 loop is CAWTAGGWYGYTF. The CDR3 coding sequence is TGTGCCTGGACGGCAGGGGGTTGGTATGGCTACACCTTC.

This clonotype was counted many times. CDR3 sequence reads: CATQAAIYNSPLHF. As DNA, the CDR3 is TGTGCCACCCAAGCAGCCATCTATAATTCACCCCTCCACTTT. The chain employs TRBV28 and TRBJ1-6; no clear D gene. CDR3 length equals 14 residues. The V end lost 10 bases, the J end lost 3 bases, and 13 bases lay between the germline ends. Germline V gene sequence: CDR1 MDHEN, CDR2 SYDVKM. The entire variable domain, with the rest obtained from reference TRBV28 and TRBJ1-6, is as follows: DVKVTQSSRYLVKRTGEKVFLECVQDMDHENMFWYRQDPGLGLRLIYFSYDVKMKEKGDIPEGYSVSREKKERFSLILESASTNQTSMYLCATQAAIYNSPLHFGNGTRLTVT.

This clonotype has a count of ten or more. The V gene is TRBV27, the J gene TRBJ1-1, with a tentative D call TRBD1 (6 bases). Germline CDR1 is MNHEY and CDR2 is SMNVEV (reference sequence). CDR3 length: 15 amino acids. V was cut by 2 bases and J by 1 base, with 11 bases left in between. The CDR3 sequence: CASSLTKTGNTEAFF. DNA for the CDR3: TGTGCCAGCAGTTTAACAAAGACAGGGAACACTGAAGCTTTCTTT.

The chain combines TRBV6-5 with TRBJ2-4; the match to TRBD1 covers 8 bases. J was trimmed by 0 bases and V by 5 bases; bases with no gene match: 3. CDR3 length equals 15 residues. Germline V gives CDR1 MNHEY, CDR2 SVGAGI. CDR3 sequence: CASSGQGLAKNIQYF. CDR3 bases: TGTGCCAGCAGTGGACAGGGTTTAGCCAAAAACATTCAGTACTTC.

This clonotype was recorded at least ten times. The V call is TRBV4-2, the J call TRBJ2-2, with a weak D call TRBD1 (6 bases). The CDR3 length is 15 residues. The germline gives CDR1 LGHNA, CDR2 YNFKEQ. V lost 4 bases and J 4 bases, leaving 13 bases between the germline ends. The CDR3, as DNA: TGTGCCAGCAGCCCCTCAGAAGGGGGCACCGGGGAGCTGTTTTTT. Amino acid sequence: CASSPSEGGTGELFF.

The table lists this clonotype with many counts. J is TRBJ2-7 and V is TRBV7-9; D gene ambiguous. CDR1 SEHNR and CDR2 FQNEAQ come from the germline V gene (reference sequence). V lost 2 bases to trimming and J lost 3 bases, with 11 bases between them. The CDR3 consists of 14 residues. CDR3 loop: CASSLREVSYEQYF. The CDR3 bases are TGTGCCAGCAGCTTACGTGAAGTCAGCTACGAGCAGTACTTC. Complete variable domain (other parts from reference TRBV7-9 and TRBJ2-7): DTGVSQNPRHKITKRGQNVTFRCDPISEHNRLYWYRQTLGQGPEFLTYFQNEAQLEKSRLLSDRFSAERPKGSFSTLEIQRTEQGDSAMYLCASSLREVSYEQYFGPGTRLTVT.